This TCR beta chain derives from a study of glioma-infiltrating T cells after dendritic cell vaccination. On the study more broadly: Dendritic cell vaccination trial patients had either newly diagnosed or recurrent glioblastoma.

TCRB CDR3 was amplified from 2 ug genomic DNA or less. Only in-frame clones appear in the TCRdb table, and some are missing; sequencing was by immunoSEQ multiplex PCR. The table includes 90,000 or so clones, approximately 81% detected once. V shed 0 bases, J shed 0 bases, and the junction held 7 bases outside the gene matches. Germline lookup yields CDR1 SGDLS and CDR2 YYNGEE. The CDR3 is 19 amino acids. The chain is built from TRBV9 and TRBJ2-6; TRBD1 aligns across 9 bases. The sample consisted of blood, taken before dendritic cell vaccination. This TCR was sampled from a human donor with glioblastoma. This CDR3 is CASSVVGTGKFSGANVLTF. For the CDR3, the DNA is TGTGCCAGCAGCGTAGTAGGGACAGGGAAATTCTCTGGGGCCAACGTCCTGACTTTC.